A selection of T cell receptor beta chains follows, all from one sample in a study of T cell changes during pregnancy in multiple sclerosis. Only in-frame clones appear in the TCRdb table, and some are missing; sequencing was by immunoSEQ multiplex PCR. Found here are more than 55,000 clones, roughly 91% of them singletons; the top ten hold roughly 1.3%. This specimen was peripheral blood, taken after pregnancy. The receptors stem from a female donor in good health, enrolled as a control in a pregnancy study. The CDR3 runs from the conserved cysteine through the conserved F or W. D genes are given only for firm matches. Rows may omit the clone size; those that give it use once, few, many or a size class.

size	length	D	V	J	DNA	CDR3
NA	16	NA	TRBV7-9	TRBJ2-7	TGTGCCAGCAGCGGCGTAAGGAGACAGGGAGGCTACGAGCAGTACTTC	CASSGVRRQGGYEQYF
NA	15	TRBD1	TRBV15	TRBJ1-5	TGTGCCACCAGCAGATCCACAGGGGGCGTACAGCCCCAGCATTTT	CATSRSTGGVQPQHF
NA	14	NA	TRBV19	TRBJ1-5	TGTGCCAGTAGTATAGGGGGCCGAAATCAGCCCCAGCATTTT	CASSIGGRNQPQHF
NA	16	TRBD1	TRBV5-1	TRBJ2-2	TGCGCCAGCAGCTCAGCCGGGACAGTTGAGACCGGGGAGCTGTTTTTT	CASSSAGTVETGELFF
NA	15	NA	TRBV5-1	TRBJ2-1	TGCGCCAGCAGCTTGGCGGGGAGCTCCTACAATGAGCAGTTCTTC	CASSLAGSSYNEQFF
NA	10	TRBD1	TRBV30	TRBJ1-4	TGTGCCTGGGGACAGGGAAAACTGTTTTTT	CAWGQGKLFF
few	15	NA	TRBV29-1	TRBJ2-1	TGCAGCGCACCCTCCTGGGGCGGAGAGAACAATGAGCAGTTCTTC	CSAPSWGGENNEQFF
NA	14	NA	TRBV9	TRBJ2-3	TGTGCCAGCAGCCCTAGGGGATCCACAGATACGCAGTATTTT	CASSPRGSTDTQYF
NA	14	NA	TRBV7-2	TRBJ2-5	TGTGCCAGCAGGAAAAGCGGCAGACAAGAGACCCAGTACTTC	CASRKSGRQETQYF
NA	14	NA	TRBV5-4	TRBJ1-1	TGTGCCAGCAGCTTGGAACTGATGAACACTGAAGCTTTCTTT	CASSLELMNTEAFF
once	15	NA	TRBV9	TRBJ1-6	TGTGCCAGCAGCGGCAAGGCAGGGGCGAATTCACCCCTCCACTTT	CASSGKAGANSPLHF
once	13	TRBD1	TRBV29-1	TRBJ1-1	TGCAGCGTTGCGTCAGGGGGAGGCACTGAAGCTTTCTTT	CSVASGGGTEAFF
once	15	TRBD1	TRBV2	TRBJ2-2	TGTGCCAGCAGTCACGAGACAGGGGATAACGGGGAGCTGTTTTTT	CASSHETGDNGELFF
few	16	TRBD2	TRBV4-3	TRBJ2-1	TGCGCCAGCAGCCAAGATAACCTAGCGGGGTTCAATGAGCAGTTCTTC	CASSQDNLAGFNEQFF
NA	14	NA	TRBV6-4	TRBJ1-6	TGTGCCAGCAGTCTGGGGGGAGGTAATTCACCCCTCCACTTT	CASSLGGGNSPLHF
once	15	TRBD2	TRBV7-9	TRBJ2-5	TGTGCCAGCAGCTTAAAGACTAGCGGCCAAGAGACCCAGTACTTC	CASSLKTSGQETQYF
NA	16	TRBD1	TRBV5-1	TRBJ2-2	TGCGCCAGCAGCCATCGGACAGGGGGACGAACCGGGGAGCTGTTTTTT	CASSHRTGGRTGELFF
NA	15	TRBD1	TRBV5-4	TRBJ1-1	TGTGCCAGCAGCTTGGTTGGAGGGGGCCGCACTGAAGCTTTCTTT	CASSLVGGGRTEAFF
NA	11	NA	TRBV20-1	TRBJ1-1	TGCAGCAAGACGGGGGACACTGAAGCTTTCTTT	CSKTGDTEAFF
NA	13	TRBD1	TRBV7-6	TRBJ2-7	TGTGCCAGCAGCTCGGGACAGATCTACGAGCAGTACTTC	CASSSGQIYEQYF
NA	15	TRBD1	TRBV10-3	TRBJ2-3	TGTGCCATCAGAAGAATACAGGGGGCCGTAGATACGCAGTATTTT	CAIRRIQGAVDTQYF
NA	13	NA	TRBV11-2	TRBJ1-5	TGTGCCAGCAGCCCGGGGAGGAATCAGCCCCAGCATTTT	CASSPGRNQPQHF
NA	16	TRBD1	TRBV15	TRBJ2-5	TGTGCCACCAGCAGGGAGACAGGGATAGGGGGAGAGACCCAGTACTTC	CATSRETGIGGETQYF
NA	13	NA	TRBV30	TRBJ2-7	TGTGCCTGGAGTACCAAGATAACATACGAGCAGTACTTC	CAWSTKITYEQYF
NA	15	TRBD2	TRBV7-2	TRBJ2-3	TGTGCCAGCAGAAGACTAGCGGGGGGCACAGATACGCAGTATTTT	CASRRLAGGTDTQYF
once	16	TRBD1	TRBV28	TRBJ2-7	TGTGCCAGCAGTTTCCCTGGGACAGGGGGCGTCTACGAGCAGTACTTC	CASSFPGTGGVYEQYF
few	13	TRBD2	TRBV10-3	TRBJ2-1	TGTGCCGCCAGCGGGGGGGCTGCCAATGAGCAGTTCTTC	CAASGGAANEQFF
few	16	NA	TRBV7-9	TRBJ2-3	TGTGCCAGCAGCTTTGGAGGAACAGAGTTCACAGATACGCAGTATTTT	CASSFGGTEFTDTQYF
NA	14	NA	TRBV29-1	TRBJ2-6	TGCAGCGTTGGTAGTAGCTCTGGGGCCAACGTCCTGACTTTC	CSVGSSSGANVLTF
NA	17	NA	TRBV30	TRBJ1-4	TGTGCCTGGAGCGCAGGGCAATCGAGTTGGGGGGATGAAAAACTGTTTTTT	CAWSAGQSSWGDEKLFF
NA	14	TRBD1	TRBV6-6	TRBJ1-2	TGTGCCAGCAAACCGGGACAGGGGAACTATGGCTACACCTTC	CASKPGQGNYGYTF
NA	15	NA	TRBV7-9	TRBJ1-1	TGTGCCAGCAGCTTAGCGCTGTCGGTGAACACTGAAGCTTTCTTT	CASSLALSVNTEAFF
few	15	TRBD1	TRBV19	TRBJ2-7	TGTGCCAGTAGTTCTCCGGGACAGCACTCCTACGAGCAGTACTTC	CASSSPGQHSYEQYF
NA	11	NA	TRBV18	TRBJ1-2	TGTGCCAGCTCACAAGGGGATGGCTACACCTTC	CASSQGDGYTF
NA	14	TRBD1	TRBV7-2	TRBJ1-1	TGTGCCAGCAGCTTAGAGGGACAGGGCCCTGAAGCTTTCTTT	CASSLEGQGPEAFF
NA	15	NA	TRBV6-6	TRBJ1-2	TGTGCCAGCAGTTACCCCGGGGGAGGGCCATATGGCTACACCTTC	CASSYPGGGPYGYTF
NA	14	NA	TRBV13	TRBJ2-5	TGTGCCAGCAGCTCCTACAGGGATGGGGAGACCCAGTACTTC	CASSSYRDGETQYF
NA	13	NA	TRBV2	TRBJ1-2	TGTGCCAGCACCTTAGGGGCGGACTATGGCTACACCTTC	CASTLGADYGYTF
NA	16	NA	TRBV5-6	TRBJ2-1	TGTGCCAGCAGCACCTCAAGGCACCCGACATACAATGAGCAGTTCTTC	CASSTSRHPTYNEQFF
NA	17	NA	TRBV4-1	TRBJ1-2	TGCGCCAGCAGCCAAGATCGGGGTGGGTCACCAACCCGCGGCTACACCTTC	CASSQDRGGSPTRGYTF
NA	14	NA	TRBV5-5	TRBJ1-1	TGTGCCAGCAGCTTGTCAGGGGCCGGCTCTGAAGCTTTCTTT	CASSLSGAGSEAFF
NA	12	NA	TRBV6-5	TRBJ1-3	TGTGCCAGCAGGGACATAGGAAACACCATATATTTT	CASRDIGNTIYF
NA	14	TRBD2	TRBV19	TRBJ2-1	TGTGCCAGTAGTGGGACTAGCGGCCAGGGTGAGCAGTTCTTC	CASSGTSGQGEQFF
NA	13	NA	TRBV7-9	TRBJ1-2	TGTGCCAGCAGCTTCCCCGTGAAGCGTGGCTACACCTTC	CASSFPVKRGYTF
NA	18	NA	TRBV6-1	TRBJ2-6	NA	CASSEILERYSGANVLTF
NA	15	NA	TRBV6-1	TRBJ1-4	TGTGCCAGCAGTGCCCAAGTTAGTACTAATGAAAAACTGTTTTTT	CASSAQVSTNEKLFF
NA	17	TRBD2	TRBV7-9	TRBJ2-5	TGTGCCAGCAGCTTAGCAGCGGGGGGGCAGCTGGGGGAGACCCAGTACTTC	CASSLAAGGQLGETQYF
NA	14	NA	TRBV19	TRBJ1-2	TGTGCCAGTAGTATTTGGAGGCAGGACGATGGCTACACCTTC	CASSIWRQDDGYTF
NA	15	NA	TRBV4-3	TRBJ1-2	TGCGCCAGCAGCCAACTGGCAGGGAACACCTATGGCTACACCTTC	CASSQLAGNTYGYTF
NA	12	NA	TRBV6-5	TRBJ2-2	TGTGCCAGCAGTCGTAACACCGGGGAGCTGTTTTTT	CASSRNTGELFF
NA	15	NA	TRBV7-2	TRBJ2-1	TGTGCCAGCAGCATGAGGGGGGGGACGGACAATGAGCAGTTCTTC	CASSMRGGTDNEQFF
NA	14	NA	TRBV5-6	TRBJ1-1	TGTGCCAGCAGCTCGTTACCCTCGGGTCGTGAAGCTTTCTTT	CASSSLPSGREAFF
few	14	NA	TRBV19	TRBJ1-1	TGTGCCAGTAGCACTACCGGAGGGAACACTGAAGCTTTCTTT	CASSTTGGNTEAFF
NA	16	NA	TRBV9	TRBJ2-5	TGTGCCAGCAGCGACCCTTCCCTCCAGGGAAAAGAGACCCAGTACTTC	CASSDPSLQGKETQYF
NA	15	TRBD2	TRBV5-4	TRBJ2-3	TGTGCCAGCAGCCTAGCGGGGAGTGTGGCAGATACGCAGTATTTT	CASSLAGSVADTQYF